The 30 T cell receptor beta chains below come from one sample, sequenced in a study of blood T cell repertoires in COVID-19. The assay was immunoSEQ multiplex PCR, and TCRdb's table has in-frame clones only and misses some. The sample holds roughly 130,000 clones, around 80% seen once. Sequenced sample: peripheral blood. The receptors stem from a woman in her fifties or sixties with acute or convalescent COVID-19.

This rearrangement joins TRBV11-1 to TRBJ1-3; D uncertain. CDR1 and CDR2 from the germline V gene are SGHAT and FQDESV (reference sequence). The CDR3 totals 13 residues. Trimming pared 3 bases from V and 4 bases from J, leaving 7 bases between. This CDR3 reads CASSFQQGNTIYF. The CDR3, as DNA: TGTGCCAGCAGCTTTCAACAGGGAAACACCATATATTTT. Drawing the rest from reference TRBV11-1 and TRBJ1-3, the complete variable domain is EAEVAQSPRYKITEKSQAVAFWCDPISGHATLYWYRQILGQGPELLVQFQDESVVDDSQLPKDRFSAERLKGVDSTLKIQPAELGDSAMYLCASSFQQGNTIYFGEGSWLTVV.

V and J are TRBV28 and TRBJ1-4; D is unclear. Trimming took off 5 bases at V and 5 bases at J, with 9 bases between the two ends. The CDR3 loop spans 13 amino acids. CDR1 MDHEN and CDR2 SYDVKM come from the germline V gene. CDR3 sequence reads: CASSHELNEKLFF. CDR3 DNA sequence: TGTGCCAGCAGTCATGAACTGAATGAAAAACTGTTTTTT.

The chain joins TRBV30 to TRBJ2-5; D is undetermined. Germline CDR1 reads GTSNPN; CDR2 reads SVGIG (reference sequence). V shed 2 bases and J shed 5 bases, with 6 bases lying between them. The CDR3 totals 11 residues. The CDR3 spells CAWSIRETQYF. DNA of the CDR3: TGTGCCTGGAGTATCCGGGAGACCCAGTACTTC.

Only a few counts were recorded for this clone. The CDR3: CASTEDREAGELFF. The CDR3 DNA follows: TGTGCCAGCACCGAGGACAGGGAGGCCGGGGAGCTGTTTTTT. The chain carries TRBV6-4 and TRBJ2-2; 8 bases are a match to TRBD1. The CDR3 covers 14 residues. Germline V gene data show CDR1 as MRHNA and CDR2 as SNTAGT. V lost 7 bases and J lost 6; bases outside the gene matches: 7.

The chain carries TRBV10-1 and TRBJ1-5, with D possibly matching TRBD1 (6 bases). Germline V CDR1 and CDR2: WNHNN, SYGVQD (reference sequence). The CDR3 length is 14 residues. The V and J ends lost 5 bases and 5 bases respectively, with 13 bases between them. This chain's CDR3 is CASSRTGRDQPQHF. CDR3 coding DNA: TGCGCCAGCAGTCGAACAGGGAGGGATCAGCCCCAGCATTTT.

Only one count was recorded for this clone. This CDR3 reads CASSLALTILSYEQYF. CDR3 sequence (DNA): TGTGCCAGCAGCTTAGCCCTCACTATCCTCTCCTACGAGCAGTACTTC. The chain employs TRBV7-2 and TRBJ2-7; D unresolved. Per the germline V gene, CDR1 is SGHTA and CDR2 is FQGNSA. Trimming shortened V by 0 bases and J by 0 bases, and 12 bases separated the two germline ends. The length of the CDR3 is 16 residues. Supplemented by reference TRBV7-2 and TRBJ2-7, the full variable domain reads GAGVSQSPSNKVTEKGKDVELRCDPISGHTALYWYRQSLGQGLEFLIYFQGNSAPDKSGLPSDRFSAERTGGSVSTLTIQRTQQEDSAVYLCASSLALTILSYEQYFGPGTRLTVT.

The CDR3 reads CASSLSQGPLLGYTF. The CDR3 DNA follows: TGTGCCAGCAGCTTAAGTCAGGGGCCTCTACTTGGCTACACCTTC. V is TRBV13 and J is TRBJ1-2, with D perhaps matching TRBD1 (6 bases). This CDR3 comprises 15 residues. The V end lost 2 bases, the J end lost 7 bases, and 17 bases lay between the germline ends. Germline-derived CDR1 and CDR2 are PRHDT and FYEKMQ (reference sequence). Using reference TRBV13 and TRBJ1-2 for the parts outside the CDR3, the full variable domain is AAGVIQSPRHLIKEKRETATLKCYPIPRHDTVYWYQQGPGQDPQFLISFYEKMQSDKGSIPDRFSAQQFSDYHSELNMSSLELGDSALYFCASSLSQGPLLGYTFGSGTRLTVV.

The chain employs TRBV2 and TRBJ1-2, with D maybe TRBD1 (6 bases). The CDR3 runs 14 residues. Germline CDR1 and CDR2: SNHLY and FYNNEI. The germline V and J ends were trimmed by 6 bases and 7 bases, with 18 bases remaining between them. CDR3 amino acids: CASRDRGQVSGYTF. DNA for the CDR3: TGTGCCAGCAGGGACCGGGGACAAGTCTCTGGCTACACCTTC.

The rearrangement uses TRBV27 and TRBJ1-1, with TRBD1 as a possible D gene (5 bases). From germline, CDR1 is MNHEY and CDR2 SMNVEV (reference sequence). V dropped 5 bases and J dropped 4 bases, with 11 bases sitting between them. CDR3 length: 13 residues. The CDR3 sequence: CASSQGASTEAFF. CDR3 DNA sequence: TGTGCCAGCAGTCAAGGGGCATCCACTGAAGCTTTCTTT.

J is TRBJ1-2 and V is TRBV2; possible D gene TRBD1, 5 bases. The CDR3 extends over 17 amino acids. Germline lookup yields CDR1 SNHLY and CDR2 FYNNEI. The V end lost 5 bases, the J end lost 1 base, and 20 bases lay between the germline ends. CDR3 nucleotides: TGTGCCAGCAGTCCAAACCTTAGACAGCGGGGTAACTATGGCTACACCTTC. Translated: CASSPNLRQRGNYGYTF.

V usage is TRBV6-5 and J usage is TRBJ2-7, with TRBD2 identical over 8 bases. Germline V gene lookup returns CDR1 MNHEY and CDR2 SVGAGI. The trim removed 10 bases at V and 4 bases at J, leaving 6 bases unmatched. The CDR3 has 12 amino acids. For the CDR3, the DNA is TGTGCCACCCAGGCGGGGGGATACGAGCAGTACTTC. Protein product: CATQAGGYEQYF.

This rearrangement joins TRBV7-3 to TRBJ2-2; D gene unclear. V lost 2 bases, J lost 0 bases, and 10 bases lay in between. The CDR3 is 16 residues long. In germline, CDR1 is SGHTA, CDR2 FQGTGA. The CDR3 here is CASSLEAIANTGELFF. CDR3 DNA: TGTGCCAGCAGCTTAGAAGCCATAGCGAACACCGGGGAGCTGTTTTTT.

J is TRBJ2-1 and V is TRBV7-6; TRBD2 agrees at 10 bases. The germline V gene encodes CDR1 SGHVS and CDR2 FNYEAQ. With 5 bases clipped from V and 9 bases from J, the junction kept 22 bases outside the gene matches. This CDR3 spans 19 amino acids. In DNA form, the CDR3 reads TGTGCCAGCAGCCAAAGTAGCGGGGGGAGTATGTTGGGTCGCGCTGAGCAGTTCTTC. It codes for CASSQSSGGSMLGRAEQFF.

The J gene is TRBJ1-2, the V gene TRBV11-2; D is undetermined. Trimming removed 4 bases from V and 4 bases from J, with 10 bases in between. CDR3 length: 13 amino acids. Germline CDR1 reads SGHAT; CDR2 reads FQNNGV. CDR3 nucleotides: TGTGCCAGCAGCTGCCAGGTAAGCTATGGCTACACCTTC. Translating it yields CASSCQVSYGYTF.

The chain is built from TRBV7-9 and TRBJ1-2; D not resolved. The V end lost 4 bases, the J end lost 8 bases, and 23 bases lay between the germline ends. The germline gives CDR1 SEHNR, CDR2 FQNEAQ (reference sequence). The CDR3 has 16 amino acids. The CDR3 DNA follows: TGTGCCAGCAGCTCCACCGACTTGGCCGTAGTGTGGGGCTACACCTTC. Translated, it gives CASSSTDLAVVWGYTF.

J is TRBJ2-1 and V is TRBV27; 8 bases are a match to TRBD2. Trimming cost V 3 bases and J 6 bases; bases outside gene matches: 7. Germline CDR1 is MNHEY and CDR2 is SMNVEV (reference sequence). This CDR3 contains 15 residues. The CDR3 here is CASSLSVAGINEQFF. The CDR3 DNA reads TGTGCCAGCAGTTTGTCGGTAGCGGGGATCAATGAGCAGTTCTTC.

The V gene is TRBV12-5, the J gene TRBJ2-5; TRBD2 aligns across 9 bases. V gave up 6 bases and J gave up 5 bases; unmatched junction bases: 10. Germline CDR1 reads LGHNT; CDR2 reads FRNRAP. The CDR3 is 15 residues long. This chain's CDR3 is CASGPLAGGLETQYF. CDR3 sequence (DNA): TGTGCTAGTGGGCCATTGGCGGGGGGGCTGGAGACCCAGTACTTC.

V usage is TRBV5-1 and J usage is TRBJ2-3; 7 positions agree with TRBD1. V lost 4 bases to trimming and J lost 4 bases; unmatched junction nucleotides: 9. Germline lookup yields CDR1 SGHRS and CDR2 YFSETQ. The CDR3 length is 15 residues. The CDR3 DNA reads TGCGCCAGCAGCGGGGACAGCCGTAGAGCAGATACGCAGTATTTT. Its protein is CASSGDSRRADTQYF. The whole variable domain, filled in from reference TRBV5-1 and TRBJ2-3, reads KAGVTQTPRYLIKTRGQQVTLSCSPISGHRSVSWYQQTPGQGLQFLFEYFSETQRNKGNFPGRFSGRQFSNSRSEMNVSTLELGDSALYLCASSGDSRRADTQYFGPGTRLTVL.

V gene TRBV5-1 combines with J gene TRBJ2-1, with D maybe TRBD2 (5 bases). The CDR3 length is 15 residues. The V end was cut by 0 bases, the J end by 7 bases, with 14 bases between. CDR1 is SGHRS and CDR2 is YFSETQ in the germline V gene. Here the CDR3 DNA reads TGCGCCAGCAGCTTGGCCCCGGGGATGGGGAATGAGCAGTTCTTC. This gives the protein CASSLAPGMGNEQFF.

This clone showed up just once. V and J are TRBV2 and TRBJ1-1, with 8 nucleotides matching TRBD1. Germline V CDR1 and CDR2: SNHLY, FYNNEI. CDR3 size: 12 residues. V lost 6 bases and J lost 11; bases outside the gene matches: 8. This CDR3 reads CASRAGTGWAFF. DNA of the CDR3: TGTGCCAGCAGGGCCGGGACAGGCTGGGCTTTCTTT.

The chain has TRBV7-6 and TRBJ2-6; D is undetermined. The V gene's germline CDR1 is SGHVS and CDR2 FNYEAQ. The CDR3 length is 16 residues. V shed 5 bases and J shed 0 bases, with 11 bases lying between them. The CDR3 loop reads CASSQQPSSGANVLTF. CDR3 coding DNA: TGTGCCAGCAGCCAACAACCCAGCTCTGGGGCCAACGTCCTGACTTTC.

A single count supports this clone. The chain employs TRBV7-9 and TRBJ2-3; D remains ambiguous. Germline V gene sequence: CDR1 SEHNR, CDR2 FQNEAQ (reference sequence). The CDR3 spans 11 residues. Trimming removed 2 bases at V and 6 bases at J, with 3 bases between. The DNA for the CDR3 is TGTGCCAGCAGCTTAAGCGATACGCAGTATTTT. Translating it yields CASSLSDTQYF.

The gene calls are TRBV5-1 and TRBJ2-7; possible D gene TRBD1, 5 bases. The germline CDR1 and CDR2 sequences are SGHRS and YFSETQ. The V gene lost 5 bases and the J gene lost 3 bases, with 21 bases spanning the gap. The CDR3 spans 16 residues. The CDR3 reads CASSRRDTGSLYEQYF. The CDR3 region has the DNA TGCGCCAGCAGTAGAAGAGACACAGGCTCTCTCTACGAGCAGTACTTC.

The rearrangement uses TRBV6-6 and TRBJ1-2; D possibly corresponds to TRBD1 (6 bases). This CDR3 region has 13 residues. The V and J ends lost 10 bases and 0 bases respectively, with 12 bases between them. Germline CDR1 and CDR2: MNHNY and SVGAGI (reference sequence). CDR3 sequence (DNA): TGTGCCACTAGAGGGGGACCTAACTATGGCTACACCTTC. Amino acid sequence: CATRGGPNYGYTF.

This sequence joins TRBV7-2 and TRBJ2-3; D ambiguous. This CDR3 region has 13 residues. Trimming pared 1 base from V and 1 base from J, leaving 3 bases between. From germline, CDR1 is SGHTA and CDR2 FQGNSA. The CDR3 is CASSLGGTDTQYF. The CDR3 DNA sequence: TGTGCCAGCAGCTTAGGAGGCACAGATACGCAGTATTTT.

The CDR3 coding sequence is TGTGCCAGCAGTGAGGCACCATATGGCTACACCTTC. Translating it yields CASSEAPYGYTF. The rearrangement links TRBV2 to TRBJ1-2; no firm D call. Trimming pared 3 bases from V and 5 bases from J, leaving 7 bases between. CDR3 size: 12 residues. Germline CDR1 is SNHLY and CDR2 is FYNNEI.

The CDR3 DNA sequence: TGTGCCAGCAGCCACCTCAGGGGTGCTGAAGCTTTCTTT. This encodes CASSHLRGAEAFF. The chain is built from TRBV3-1 (or the pseudogene TRBV3-2) and TRBJ1-1; D perhaps matches TRBD1 (6 bases). The V gene lost 3 bases and the J gene lost 6 bases, with 11 bases spanning the gap. The CDR3 totals 13 residues. Germline assignment: CDR1 LGHDT and CDR2 YNNKEL (reference sequence).

This clone was seen a single time. V usage is TRBV27 and J usage is TRBJ1-2; 8 bases are a match to TRBD1. This CDR3 spans 11 amino acids. From germline, CDR1 is MNHEY and CDR2 SMNVEV (reference sequence). CDR3 region: CATGQGHGYTF. The CDR3 region has the DNA TGTGCAACAGGACAGGGCCATGGCTACACCTTC.

This rearrangement joins TRBV18 to TRBJ1-2; no clear D. Germline assignment: CDR1 KGHSH and CDR2 LQKENI. V was clipped by 2 bases and J by 10 bases, with 17 bases between them. CDR3 length: 14 residues. For the CDR3, the DNA is TGTGCCAGCTCACCAGACTTCCCCCCGGTTGACTACACCTTC. Translating gives CASSPDFPPVDYTF.

For the CDR3, the DNA is TGTGCCAGCCAGGCTAACTATGGCTACACCTTC. This translates into CASQANYGYTF. The chain recombines TRBV28 with TRBJ1-2, with D unclear. The CDR3 is 11 amino acids. CDR1 MDHEN and CDR2 SYDVKM come from the germline V gene. Between the trimmed V and J ends, which lost 8 bases and 0 bases, there was a span of 4 bases.